The 10 T cell receptor beta chains given below trace back to one sample, sequenced in a study of blood T cell repertoires in COVID-19. Measured with immunoSEQ multiplex PCR; TCRdb has only the in-frame clones, and not every one. The table has some 200,000 clones, roughly nine tenths seen once. Sequencing was performed on PBMCs or T cells enriched from blood (not recorded which). All receptors come from a woman in her twenties or thirties who had recovered from COVID-19.

The chain links TRBV11-3 to TRBJ2-1; the D gene is possibly TRBD2 (6 bases). CDR3 length: 15 residues. V was pared by 2 bases and J by 7 bases, with 15 bases between. The V gene's germline CDR1 is SGHNT and CDR2 YENEEA. CDR3 region: CASSLRGSGGNEQFF. The CDR3 coding sequence is TGTGCCAGCAGCTTACGCGGCTCCGGGGGTAATGAGCAGTTCTTC.

V is TRBV2 and J is TRBJ2-7, with 14 bases that match TRBD2. The CDR3 totals 16 residues. Germline lookup yields CDR1 SNHLY and CDR2 FYNNEI. The J segment lost 2 bases and the V segment lost 6 bases, leaving 6 bases of the junction unmatched. In DNA, the CDR3 is TGTGCCAGCAGCTTGGGGACTAGCGGGAGCACCTACGAGCAGTACTTC. Its protein is CASSLGTSGSTYEQYF.

As to this clone: At one boundary the junction diverges from the germline segment, which might be a read error. V usage is TRBV19 and J usage is TRBJ2-7; the match to TRBD1 covers 7 bases. The length of the CDR3 is 12 residues. Germline V gene data show CDR1 as LNHDA and CDR2 as SQIVND (reference sequence). The CDR3 region is CASSIVDGTAVF. The CDR3 DNA is TGTGCCAGTAGTATAGTCGACGGGACAGCAGTCTTC.

This clone has only a few counts. This chain uses TRBV11-3 with TRBJ2-1; 7 bases map to TRBD2. The CDR3 is 12 amino acids. Germline CDR1 is SGHNT and CDR2 is YENEEA. The V gene end was trimmed by 1 base and the J gene end by 13 bases; junction bases not matched to a gene: 4. The DNA for the CDR3 is TGTGCCAGCAGCTTAGGGCTAGCGGTTCAGTTCTTC. As protein: CASSLGLAVQFF.

This clone was found once. The rearrangement joins TRBV30 to TRBJ1-6; D gene uncertain. Germline loops: CDR1 GTSNPN, CDR2 SVGIG (reference sequence). There are 17 residues in the CDR3. The V end was cut by 0 bases, the J end by 0 bases, with 12 bases between. CDR3 nucleotides: TGTGCCTGGAGTGTATCGCGAGGCAGCTCCTATAATTCACCCCTCCACTTT. Protein sequence: CAWSVSRGSSYNSPLHF.

The chain links TRBV30 to TRBJ1-4, with no clear D. The length of the CDR3 is 11 residues. Germline V gene sequence: CDR1 GTSNPN, CDR2 SVGIG (reference sequence). V dropped 7 bases and J dropped 7 bases, with 10 bases sitting between them. The CDR3 is CASLPGEKLFF. In DNA form, the CDR3 reads TGTGCCTCTCTTCCCGGTGAAAAACTGTTTTTT.

The chain has TRBV27 and TRBJ2-7, with D perhaps matching TRBD1 (6 bases). CDR1 is MNHEY and CDR2 is SMNVEV in the germline V gene (reference sequence). This CDR3 has 15 residues. V dropped 4 bases and J dropped 4 bases, with 17 bases sitting between them. The CDR3: CASSSSQGRGYEQYF. The CDR3, as DNA: TGTGCCAGCAGTTCTTCACAGGGTAGGGGTTACGAGCAGTACTTC.

The chain is built from TRBV15 and TRBJ2-7, with D perhaps TRBD2 (7 bases). The CDR3 runs to 16 residues. The V gene lost 0 bases and the J gene lost 6 bases, with 18 bases spanning the gap. Per the germline V gene, CDR1 is LNHNV and CDR2 is YYDKDF (reference sequence). The DNA of the CDR3 is TGTGCCACCAGCAGAGATATTGCCGGGGGGCTAGCCGAGCAGTACTTC. This translates into CATSRDIAGGLAEQYF.

In its sample, this clone was seen a few times. V is TRBV19 and J is TRBJ1-2, with TRBD1 matching over 12 bases. The CDR3 contains 18 residues. Trimming took 5 bases from V and 7 from J; bases not matched to a gene: 17. Germline CDR1 and CDR2: LNHDA and SQIVND (reference sequence). Here the CDR3 DNA reads TGTGCCAGTAGTTCCAACTGGGACAGGGGGCGAGTGTTTGGTGGCTACACCTTC. Its protein product is CASSSNWDRGRVFGGYTF.

The chain combines TRBV7-2 with TRBJ2-4; tentatively, D is TRBD2 (6 bases). This CDR3 is built from 17 residues. Looked up from germline, CDR1 is SGHTA and CDR2 is FQGNSA. V lost 1 base, J lost 9 bases, and 22 bases lay in between. CDR3 region: CASSLDDRTTHGSIQYF. CDR3 sequence (DNA): TGTGCCAGCAGCTTAGACGATCGGACTACCCACGGGAGCATTCAGTACTTC.